This T cell receptor (beta chain) emerged from a study of blood T cells in healthy people across ages. The second PCR ran roughly 7 to 11 cycles with a sample-barcoded 5' primer and J-beta primers. TCRdb itself ran the 5' RACE reads through MiXCR, one entry per CDR3 protein. The top ten clones hold around 15% of a sample with about a million distinct CDR3 sequences, under 50% of them seen once. Germline CDR1 reads DFQATT; CDR2 reads SNEGSKA (reference sequence). The CDR3 runs 13 residues. The V gene lost 0 bases and the J gene lost 7 bases, with 12 bases spanning the gap. The TCR originated in a man under 40 in good health. What was sequenced was blood. The chain uses TRBV20-1 and TRBJ1-2; tentatively, D is TRBD1 (5 bases). The CDR3 coding sequence is TGCAGTGCTAGAGATGGGACGGGAGGTGGCTACACCTTC. Translated: CSARDGTGGGYTF.